Shown below are 14 T cell receptor beta chains from a single sample sequenced in a study of OX40 agonist ivuxolimab in advanced cancers. The method was immunoSEQ multiplex PCR; TCRdb's version includes in-frame clones alone and lacks a portion of them. This sample has about 70,000 clones; around nine tenths occur once, and the top ten carry more than 4.5%. The specimen comprised CD4+ or CD8+ T cells sorted from blood, sampled in a trial of the OX40 agonist ivuxolimab. The receptors were gathered from an adult with an advanced solid tumor such as melanoma, head and neck, liver or kidney cancer.

The chain has TRBV7-9 and TRBJ2-7; the match to TRBD2 covers 8 bases. V gave up 5 bases and J gave up 7 bases; unmatched junction bases: 10. This CDR3 has 14 amino acids. Germline CDR1 and CDR2: SEHNR and FQNEAQ (reference sequence). CDR3 protein: CASSPQRGQPEQYF. CDR3 nucleotides: TGTGCCAGCAGCCCCCAGCGGGGGCAACCAGAGCAGTACTTC.

This rearrangement joins TRBV19 to TRBJ1-5; 8 bases fit TRBD1. The germline CDR1 and CDR2 sequences are LNHDA and SQIVND (reference sequence). The CDR3 runs 13 residues. The J segment lost 6 bases and the V segment lost 8 bases, leaving 6 bases of the junction unmatched. CDR3 coding DNA: TGTGCCAGTCGACAGGGGCTTTCTCAGCCCCAGCATTTT. Its translation is CASRQGLSQPQHF.

This chain joins TRBV28 and TRBJ1-5; a possible D gene is TRBD1 (5 bases). V lost 10 bases and J lost 5, with 15 bases in between. CDR1 is MDHEN and CDR2 is SYDVKM in the germline V gene. This CDR3 comprises 13 residues. The CDR3 DNA sequence: TGTGCCACCAGCAGGGTGGGCGATCAGCCCCAGCATTTT. Translated, it gives CATSRVGDQPQHF. The variable domain in full, completed from reference TRBV28 and TRBJ1-5, reads DVKVTQSSRYLVKRTGEKVFLECVQDMDHENMFWYRQDPGLGLRLIYFSYDVKMKEKGDIPEGYSVSREKKERFSLILESASTNQTSMYLCATSRVGDQPQHFGDGTRLSIL.

V is TRBV7-3 and J is TRBJ2-4; TRBD1 matches 7 bases. Germline assignment: CDR1 SGHTA and CDR2 FQGTGA. V gave up 1 base and J gave up 0 bases; unmatched junction bases: 6. The CDR3 length is 17 residues. The CDR3 spells CASSLIRQGIAKNIQYF. In DNA, the CDR3 is TGTGCCAGCAGCTTAATACGACAGGGAATAGCCAAAAACATTCAGTACTTC.

This clone appeared a few times. Other DNA sequences within the sample encode an identical CDR3. This chain's CDR3 is CASSLGEDYGYTF. The CDR3 nucleotides read TGTGCCAGCAGCTTAGGGGAGGACTATGGCTACACCTTC. This chain joins TRBV7-3 and TRBJ1-2; unclear D gene. V lost 2 bases and J 3 bases, leaving 7 bases between the germline ends. The germline gives CDR1 SGHTA, CDR2 FQGTGA. The length of the CDR3 is 13 residues.

The rearrangement links TRBV15 to TRBJ2-2, with 9 bases lining up with TRBD2. The CDR3 loop spans 16 amino acids. The germline CDR1 and CDR2 sequences are LNHNV and YYDKDF (reference sequence). After removal of 1 base from V and 1 base from J, the junction contained 1 base not matched to a gene. The DNA of the CDR3 is TGTGCCACCAGCAGAGCTAGCGGGAAGAACACCGGGGAGCTGTTTTTT. Residues: CATSRASGKNTGELFF.

The chain couples TRBV27 to TRBJ2-4, with 10 nucleotides matching TRBD2. The V segment lost 6 bases and the J segment 2 bases; nucleotides outside the gene matches: 4. The germline V gene has CDR1 MNHEY and CDR2 SMNVEV (reference sequence). This CDR3 spans 15 amino acids. For the CDR3, the DNA is TGTGCCAGCAGGGGACTAGCGATTTCCAAAAACATTCAGTACTTC. Its translation is CASRGLAISKNIQYF.

As to this clone: Additional DNA sequences in this sample encode the identical CDR3. The chain recombines TRBV11-2 with TRBJ2-3; 9 nucleotides line up with TRBD1. The trim removed 4 bases at V and 1 base at J, leaving 0 bases unmatched. The CDR3 extends over 14 amino acids. In germline, CDR1 is SGHAT, CDR2 FQNNGV. Here the CDR3 DNA reads TGTGCCAGCAGCTGGGACAGGGGCACAGATACGCAGTATTTT. Protein product: CASSWDRGTDTQYF.

The DNA of the CDR3 is TGTGCCAGCAGTTTATTTGGGACTGCGAACACCGGGGAGCTGTTTTTT. Translation gives CASSLFGTANTGELFF. The V and J genes are TRBV28 and TRBJ2-2; perhaps TRBD2 as D (6 bases). Germline loops: CDR1 MDHEN, CDR2 SYDVKM. V lost 1 base, J lost 0 bases, and 9 bases lay in between. The CDR3 contains 16 residues.

V and J are TRBV28 and TRBJ1-6; 7 bases fit TRBD1. Trimming took 6 bases from V and 7 from J; bases not matched to a gene: 6. CDR1 MDHEN and CDR2 SYDVKM come from the germline V gene. CDR3 size: 14 residues. The CDR3 is CASRGTARNSPLHF. The CDR3 DNA sequence: TGTGCCAGCAGGGGGACAGCCCGAAATTCACCCCTCCACTTT.

The chain has TRBV11-3 and TRBJ2-1; D is perhaps TRBD2 (5 bases). Germline assignment: CDR1 SGHNT and CDR2 YENEEA. CDR3 length equals 14 residues. With 5 bases removed from V and 10 bases from J, the gap between germline ends came to 18 bases. The CDR3 DNA sequence: TGTGCCAGCAGCCCCTCCCTACTAGTATTGGAGCAGTTCTTC. Protein: CASSPSLLVLEQFF.

The chain has TRBV28 and TRBJ2-3, with D possibly matching TRBD1 (7 bases). Germline V lookup: CDR1 MDHEN, CDR2 SYDVKM. This CDR3 has 14 amino acids. With 3 bases removed from V and 6 bases from J, the gap between germline ends came to 13 bases. The CDR3 bases are TGTGCCAGCAGTTTCGACAGGGAGGACGATACGCAGTATTTT. Translation gives CASSFDREDDTQYF.

This clone has just one count. The chain employs TRBV5-6 and TRBJ2-5; 7 positions agree with TRBD2. The ends lost 2 bases at V and 2 bases at J; junction bases unmatched: 9. Germline-derived CDR1 and CDR2 are SGHDT and YYEEEE. The CDR3 consists of 16 residues. The CDR3 nucleotides read TGTGCCAGCAGCTTTTTTGCGGGAGTTAGGCAAGAGACCCAGTACTTC. Its translation: CASSFFAGVRQETQYF.

The chain couples TRBV7-9 to TRBJ2-1; 7 nucleotides match TRBD2. V dropped 5 bases and J dropped 15; count of bases not matched to a gene: 13. Germline lookup yields CDR1 SEHNR and CDR2 FQNEAQ (reference sequence). CDR3 length: 13 amino acids. The CDR3, as DNA: TGTGCCAGCAGCCCACCCGAGCGGGAAACCTGGTTCTTC. Protein product: CASSPPERETWFF.